Shown below are 7 T cell receptor beta chains from a single sample sequenced in a study of blood T cell repertoires in COVID-19. The repertoire was sequenced with immunoSEQ multiplex PCR; TCRdb's copy has only in-frame clones and lacks some. Among about 490,000 clones, over 75% were seen once, and the ten largest hold roughly 3.2%. Sequenced sample: peripheral blood. The source of these receptors is a human donor in a cohort sampled during active COVID-19.

This clone was counted only a few times. The V and J genes are TRBV29-1 and TRBJ1-2, with D perhaps TRBD1 (5 bases). V was cut by 7 bases and J by 6 bases, with 15 bases left in between. The CDR3 extends over 12 amino acids. The germline gives CDR1 SQVTM, CDR2 ANQGSEA. In DNA form, the CDR3 reads TGCAGCGCCGTCCGCAGGGTGGATGGCTACACCTTC. Translation: CSAVRRVDGYTF.

The J gene is TRBJ2-1, the V gene TRBV5-5; 10 bases line up with TRBD2. Germline V lookup: CDR1 SGHKS, CDR2 YYEKEE (reference sequence). This CDR3 region has 17 residues. V dropped 5 bases and J dropped 2; count of bases not matched to a gene: 10. The chain's CDR3 is CASSRGSGRGAYNEQFF. In nucleotides, the CDR3 is TGTGCCAGCAGTCGAGGAAGCGGGAGGGGCGCCTACAATGAGCAGTTCTTC. Full variable domain (rest looked up from reference TRBV5-5 and TRBJ2-1): DAGVTQSPTHLIKTRGQQVTLRCSPISGHKSVSWYQQVLGQGPQFIFQYYEKEERGRGNFPDRFSARQFPNYSSELNVNALLLGDSALYLCASSRGSGRGAYNEQFFGPGTRLTVL.

The chain combines TRBV4-2 with TRBJ1-4; 7 bases align to TRBD1. V dropped 1 base and J dropped 4; count of bases not matched to a gene: 3. The germline CDR1 and CDR2 sequences are LGHNA and YNFKEQ. This CDR3 has 15 residues. The DNA for the CDR3 is TGTGCCAGCAGCCAAGTTGGGACAGATAATGAAAAACTGTTTTTT. It encodes CASSQVGTDNEKLFF.

The chain combines TRBV7-9 with TRBJ1-4; 8 bases map to TRBD1. The CDR3 consists of 15 residues. V trimming: 4 bases; J trimming: 4 bases; junction bases outside the gene matches: 5. Looked up from germline, CDR1 is SEHNR and CDR2 is FQNEAQ (reference sequence). The CDR3 spells CASSSGQGSNEKLFF. In nucleotides, the CDR3 is TGTGCCAGCAGCTCAGGACAGGGCAGTAATGAAAAACTGTTTTTT.

Concerning this clone: The sample contains more than one DNA sequence encoding this CDR3. The chain couples TRBV5-1 to TRBJ1-2; 9 bases fit TRBD1. V shed 0 bases and J 5 bases; nucleotides not matched to a gene: 2. The CDR3 is 14 amino acids. Germline V gene data show CDR1 as SGHRS and CDR2 as YFSETQ. CDR3 sequence reads: CASSLGDREYGYTF. The CDR3 DNA sequence: TGCGCCAGCAGCTTGGGGGACAGGGAATATGGCTACACCTTC.

The V gene is TRBV4-3, the J gene TRBJ2-7; D is perhaps TRBD1 (6 bases). Trimming removed 0 bases from V and 0 bases from J, with 15 bases in between. The CDR3 has 17 amino acids. From germline, CDR1 is LGHNA and CDR2 YSLEER. The CDR3: CASSQDPYRVGSYEQYF. The CDR3, as DNA: TGCGCCAGCAGCCAAGATCCCTACAGGGTTGGCTCCTACGAGCAGTACTTC.

The chain joins TRBV18 to TRBJ2-7; 9 positions agree with TRBD2. This CDR3 region has 14 residues. V trimming: 9 bases; J trimming: 6 bases; junction bases outside the gene matches: 12. CDR1 KGHSH and CDR2 LQKENI come from the germline V gene. As DNA, the CDR3 is TGTGCCAGTCAACCGGGCGGGAGGGCCGGCGAGCAGTACTTC. It translates to CASQPGGRAGEQYF.